These 19 T cell receptor beta chains originate from one sample sequenced in a study of blood T cell repertoires in COVID-19. Here immunoSEQ multiplex PCR was the method, and the copy in TCRdb shows in-frame clones only, minus some. The sample has about 120,000 clones; over 75% are singletons. The sequenced sample was peripheral blood. The receptors come from a man at least 80 years old with active or convalescent COVID-19.

The chain uses TRBV20-1 and TRBJ2-1, with 9 bases aligning to TRBD2. The CDR3 length is 14 residues. With 3 bases clipped from V and 8 bases from J, the junction kept 8 bases outside the gene matches. Germline lookup yields CDR1 DFQATT and CDR2 SNEGSKA (reference sequence). This CDR3 is CSASAGGPGDEQFF. CDR3 nucleotide sequence: TGCAGTGCTAGTGCGGGAGGGCCTGGCGATGAGCAGTTCTTC.

The chain carries TRBV7-9 and TRBJ1-6; D is ambiguous. This CDR3 comprises 12 residues. Germline V gives CDR1 SEHNR, CDR2 FQNEAQ (reference sequence). V lost 10 bases and J 7 bases, leaving 11 bases between the germline ends. The DNA of the CDR3 is TGTGCCACCACCCGGGGAAATTCACCCCTCCACTTT. Translated: CATTRGNSPLHF.

The genes are TRBV5-5 and TRBJ1-6; 8 nucleotides line up with TRBD1. Germline CDR1 reads SGHKS; CDR2 reads YYEKEE (reference sequence). This CDR3 is built from 15 residues. J was trimmed by 10 bases and V by 0 bases; bases with no gene match: 6. CDR3 DNA: TGTGCCAGCAGCTTGGGCGACAGGGGCAACTCACCCCTCCACTTT. It specifies CASSLGDRGNSPLHF.

The chain is built from TRBV20-1 and TRBJ1-5; a weak D match, TRBD1 (5 bases). V gave up 3 bases and J gave up 3 bases, with 12 bases separating them. This CDR3 contains 14 residues. Per the germline V gene, CDR1 is DFQATT and CDR2 is SNEGSKA (reference sequence). The CDR3 loop reads CSASQARDNQPQHF. The CDR3 nucleotides are TGCAGTGCTAGTCAAGCCAGGGACAATCAGCCCCAGCATTTT.

V gene TRBV30 combines with J gene TRBJ2-5; TRBD2 is a possible D gene (7 bases). Trimming removed 2 bases from V and 5 bases from J, with 12 bases in between. The germline V gene has CDR1 GTSNPN and CDR2 SVGIG (reference sequence). The CDR3 consists of 13 residues. CDR3 protein: CAWSSRGAETQYF. The CDR3 nucleotides are TGTGCCTGGAGTAGCCGGGGGGCCGAGACCCAGTACTTC.

This chain links TRBV6-5 with TRBJ2-5, with 8 bases fitting TRBD2. This CDR3 is built from 14 residues. Trimming removed 8 bases from V and 4 bases from J; junction bases left unmatched: 9. Germline loops: CDR1 MNHEY, CDR2 SVGAGI. The CDR3 coding sequence is TGTGCCAGCTCGTGGGGAGGGACTAGAGAGACCCAGTACTTC. Its protein is CASSWGGTRETQYF.

This chain uses TRBV19 with TRBJ1-4; 7 bases are shared with TRBD1. The germline gives CDR1 LNHDA, CDR2 SQIVND (reference sequence). The CDR3 is made up of 12 amino acids. V was pared by 9 bases and J by 8 bases, with 6 bases of the junction left unmatched. CDR3 in amino acids: CASRQGREKLFF. The CDR3 bases are TGTGCCAGCAGACAGGGTAGGGAAAAACTGTTTTTT. Full variable domain (missing parts from reference TRBV19 and TRBJ1-4): DGGITQSPKYLFRKEGQNVTLSCEQNLNHDAMYWYRQDPGQGLRLIYYSQIVNDFQKGDIAEGYSVSREKKESFPLTVTSAQKNPTAFYLCASRQGREKLFFGSGTQLSVL.

This chain connects TRBV4-3 to TRBJ1-2, with 9 bases identical to TRBD1. The V segment lost 0 bases and the J segment 5 bases; nucleotides outside the gene matches: 7. Germline V CDR1 and CDR2: LGHNA, YSLEER. The length of the CDR3 is 16 residues. CDR3 DNA: TGCGCCAGCAGCCAAGAGGTTCCGGGACAGGGTTATGGCTACACCTTC. Translation: CASSQEVPGQGYGYTF.

This clone has just a few counts. This chain connects TRBV11-2 to TRBJ1-4, with a tentative D call TRBD1 (6 bases). This CDR3 contains 15 residues. Trimming cost V 1 base and J 4 bases, with 10 bases left between them. CDR1 and CDR2 (germline): SGHAT, FQNNGV. The CDR3 DNA reads TGTGCCAGCAGCTTAGGGACAGTACTTAATGAAAAACTGTTTTTT. It yields the protein CASSLGTVLNEKLFF.

This clone came up once. This chain uses TRBV7-8 with TRBJ2-1, with 16 bases aligning to TRBD2. V trimming: 2 bases; J trimming: 1 base; junction bases outside the gene matches: 5. CDR3 size: 19 residues. In germline, CDR1 is SGHVS, CDR2 FQNEAQ. The DNA for the CDR3 is TGTGCCAGCAGCTTACCGGGACTAGCGGGAGGGAAGTCCTACAATGAGCAGTTCTTC. It is translated as CASSLPGLAGGKSYNEQFF.

The V and J genes are TRBV28 and TRBJ1-6; no clear D gene. Germline CDR1 and CDR2: MDHEN and SYDVKM. V lost 2 bases and J 4 bases, leaving 12 bases between the germline ends. There are 16 residues in the CDR3. This CDR3 reads CASSLKFSGYNSPLHF. The CDR3 DNA sequence: TGTGCCAGCAGTTTAAAGTTCAGTGGTTATAATTCACCCCTCCACTTT.

The chain recombines TRBV4-2 with TRBJ1-5; no clear D. Trimming stripped 0 bases from V and 11 bases from J, with 11 bases between. Germline CDR1 reads LGHNA; CDR2 reads YNFKEQ. The CDR3 covers 13 residues. CDR3 bases: TGTGCCAGCAGCCAAGATCTGGAAAGCGCCCAGCATTTT. Amino acids: CASSQDLESAQHF.

The J gene is TRBJ1-5, the V gene TRBV14; TRBD1 agrees at 9 bases. Germline V gene data show CDR1 as SGHDN and CDR2 as FVKESK. Trimming took 4 bases from V and 8 from J; bases not matched to a gene: 21. The CDR3 spans 19 residues. The CDR3 nucleotides read TGTGCCAGCAGCCCAAACCCACAGGACAGGGGAGGTTGGAGCGAGCCCCAGCATTTT. Translation: CASSPNPQDRGGWSEPQHF.

This chain connects TRBV7-2 to TRBJ2-3; possibly TRBD2 for D (6 bases). Per the germline V gene, CDR1 is SGHTA and CDR2 is FQGNSA. Between the trimmed V and J ends, which lost 0 bases and 6 bases, there was a span of 13 bases. CDR3 length equals 15 residues. Here the CDR3 reads CASSLAGRFGDTQYF. CDR3 DNA sequence: TGTGCCAGCAGCTTAGCGGGGAGGTTTGGTGATACGCAGTATTTT.

The rearrangement links TRBV24-1 to TRBJ2-3; D is uncertain. Germline assignment: CDR1 KGHDR and CDR2 SFDVKD. The CDR3 totals 14 residues. The V end lost 5 bases, the J end lost 4 bases, and 12 bases lay between the germline ends. The CDR3 here is CATSVSLTADTQYF. In DNA form, the CDR3 reads TGTGCCACCAGTGTCTCCTTGACTGCAGATACGCAGTATTTT.

This chain uses TRBV14 with TRBJ2-4, with D perhaps matching TRBD1 (5 bases). Per germline, CDR1 SGHDN and CDR2 FVKESK. The CDR3 contains 13 residues. V was shortened by 3 bases and J by 7 bases, with 10 bases between the two germline ends. The CDR3 region has the DNA TGTGCCAGCAGCCAGCCAGGGTTGAACATTCAGTACTTC. This encodes CASSQPGLNIQYF.

The chain recombines TRBV12-3 or TRBV12-4 with TRBJ1-5; 8 bases align to TRBD1. This CDR3 comprises 13 residues. V lost 4 bases to trimming and J lost 7 bases; unmatched junction nucleotides: 3. In DNA form, the CDR3 reads TGTGCCAGCAGTTCGGACAGGGTGCAGCCCCAGCATTTT. This translates into CASSSDRVQPQHF.

The rearrangement joins TRBV4-2 to TRBJ2-1; the D gene is possibly TRBD2 (5 bases). Trimming stripped 0 bases from V and 1 base from J, with 13 bases between. Germline V gene lookup returns CDR1 LGHNA and CDR2 YNFKEQ. The CDR3 consists of 17 residues. The CDR3 here is CASSQDPGRVSYNEQFF. The CDR3 coding sequence is TGTGCCAGCAGCCAAGACCCCGGGCGGGTTTCCTACAATGAGCAGTTCTTC.

The J gene is TRBJ2-3, the V gene TRBV29-1; TRBD2 might be the D (5 bases). Trimming left V 7 bases short and J 0 bases short, with 8 bases between. The V gene's germline CDR1 is SQVTM and CDR2 ANQGSEA. This CDR3 contains 12 residues. Here the CDR3 reads CSERGSTDTQYF. CDR3 nucleotide sequence: TGCAGCGAGCGAGGGAGCACAGATACGCAGTATTTT.